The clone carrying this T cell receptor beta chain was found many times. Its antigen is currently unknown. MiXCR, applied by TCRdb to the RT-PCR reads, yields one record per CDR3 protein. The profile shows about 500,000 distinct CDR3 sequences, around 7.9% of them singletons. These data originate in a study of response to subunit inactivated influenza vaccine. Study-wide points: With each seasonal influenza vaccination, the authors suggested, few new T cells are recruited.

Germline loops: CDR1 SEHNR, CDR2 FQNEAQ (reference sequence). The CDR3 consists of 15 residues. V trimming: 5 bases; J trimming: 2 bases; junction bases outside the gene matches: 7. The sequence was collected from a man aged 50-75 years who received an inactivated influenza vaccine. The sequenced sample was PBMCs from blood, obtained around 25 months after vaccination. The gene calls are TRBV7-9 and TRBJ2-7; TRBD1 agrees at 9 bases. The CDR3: CASSIAGTGTYEQYF. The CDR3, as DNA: TGTGCCAGCAGCATCGCCGGGACAGGGACCTACGAGCAGTACTTC.